Listed below are T cell receptor beta chains from one sample, sequenced in a study of blood T cell repertoires in COVID-19. Clones were read by immunoSEQ multiplex PCR, and TCRdb kept only the in-frame ones, dropping some. Of just over 650,000 clones in the sample, over 80% are singletons; the top ten hold about 0.26%. The material sequenced was peripheral blood. The receptors shown here come from a woman aged 18-30 years with acute or convalescent COVID-19. Each CDR3 is given with its conserved first and last residue. Fields, in order: V gene, D gene, clone size, J gene, CDR3 protein, CDR3 DNA. A D gene is named only where the DNA matches it firmly. The listing skips clone size in some rows; elsewhere it reads once, few, many or a size class.

V gene: TRBV6-2/TRBV6-3
D gene: TRBD2
clone size: -
J gene: TRBJ2-3
CDR3 protein: CASSYPTGGRADTQYF
CDR3 DNA: TGTGCCAGCAGTTACCCCACGGGGGGGCGGGCAGATACGCAGTATTTT

V gene: TRBV7-2
D gene: -
clone size: -
J gene: TRBJ2-3
CDR3 protein: CASSLSRPEITDTQYF
CDR3 DNA: TGTGCCAGCAGCCTAAGCCGCCCCGAGATCACAGATACGCAGTATTTT

V gene: TRBV18
D gene: -
clone size: -
J gene: TRBJ1-3
CDR3 protein: CASSPKGTGNTIYF
CDR3 DNA: TGTGCCAGCTCACCGAAGGGGACAGGAAACACCATATATTTT

V gene: TRBV4-1
D gene: -
clone size: once
J gene: TRBJ1-2
CDR3 protein: CASSQLTGRSSGYTF
CDR3 DNA: TGCGCCAGCAGCCAATTGACAGGCCGCTCGAGTGGCTACACCTTC

V gene: TRBV7-9
D gene: -
clone size: -
J gene: TRBJ1-1
CDR3 protein: CASSLRGSTEAFF
CDR3 DNA: TGTGCCAGCAGCTTAAGGGGGAGCACTGAAGCTTTCTTT

V gene: TRBV6-1
D gene: -
clone size: -
J gene: TRBJ1-1
CDR3 protein: CASSEDRQPEAFF
CDR3 DNA: TGTGCCAGCAGTGAAGACAGGCAACCAGAAGCTTTCTTT

V gene: TRBV7-2
D gene: TRBD1
clone size: -
J gene: TRBJ1-6
CDR3 protein: CASSPRTGSNSPLHF
CDR3 DNA: TGTGCCAGCAGCCCCCGGACAGGGAGTAATTCACCCCTCCACTTT

V gene: TRBV25-1
D gene: TRBD1
clone size: -
J gene: TRBJ1-4
CDR3 protein: CASTIRDRGGEKLFF
CDR3 DNA: TGTGCCAGCACCATACGGGACAGGGGAGGTGAAAAACTGTTTTTT

V gene: TRBV5-1
D gene: -
clone size: -
J gene: TRBJ1-1
CDR3 protein: CASRARELNTEAFF
CDR3 DNA: TGCGCCAGCAGGGCGCGGGAACTTAACACTGAAGCTTTCTTT

V gene: TRBV6-2/TRBV6-3
D gene: -
clone size: once
J gene: TRBJ1-6
CDR3 protein: CASSYSRVYNSPLHF
CDR3 DNA: TGTGCCAGCAGTTACTCCCGGGTCTATAATTCACCCCTCCACTTT

V gene: TRBV10-3
D gene: -
clone size: once
J gene: TRBJ2-6
CDR3 protein: CAISGQGANVLTF
CDR3 DNA: TGTGCCATCAGTGGACAGGGGGCCAACGTCCTGACTTTC

V gene: TRBV5-8
D gene: TRBD2
clone size: -
J gene: TRBJ2-3
CDR3 protein: CASSFLSGIAGEDTQYF
CDR3 DNA: TGTGCCAGCAGCTTTCTCTCAGGTATAGCGGGGGAAGATACGCAGTATTTT

V gene: TRBV6-5
D gene: -
clone size: -
J gene: TRBJ1-4
CDR3 protein: CASSYRRDREKLFF
CDR3 DNA: TGTGCCAGCAGTTACCGCAGGGATCGTGAAAAACTGTTTTTT

V gene: TRBV11-1
D gene: -
clone size: -
J gene: TRBJ1-2
CDR3 protein: CASSDRGGNYGYTF
CDR3 DNA: TGTGCCAGCAGCGACCGGGGGGGGAACTATGGCTACACCTTC

V gene: TRBV4-2
D gene: -
clone size: -
J gene: TRBJ2-7
CDR3 protein: CASSQELQFSYEQYF
CDR3 DNA: TGTGCCAGCAGCCAGGAGCTACAATTCTCCTACGAGCAGTACTTC

V gene: TRBV29-1
D gene: -
clone size: -
J gene: TRBJ2-7
CDR3 protein: CSVERPGTYEQYF
CDR3 DNA: TGCAGCGTTGAACGTCCAGGGACCTACGAGCAGTACTTC

V gene: TRBV4-1
D gene: -
clone size: -
J gene: TRBJ2-7
CDR3 protein: CASSRSDSDSYEQYF
CDR3 DNA: TGCGCCAGCAGCCGGAGTGACAGCGACTCCTACGAGCAGTACTTC

V gene: TRBV19
D gene: -
clone size: -
J gene: TRBJ2-2
CDR3 protein: CASSPRGLNTGELFF
CDR3 DNA: TGTGCCAGTAGTCCGCGGGGTTTAAACACCGGGGAGCTGTTTTTT

V gene: TRBV7-8
D gene: TRBD1
clone size: once
J gene: TRBJ1-2
CDR3 protein: CASSSGQGAVVGYGYTF
CDR3 DNA: TGTGCCAGCAGCAGCGGACAGGGGGCTGTAGTAGGGTATGGCTACACCTTC

V gene: TRBV3-1/TRBV3-2
D gene: TRBD1
clone size: -
J gene: TRBJ1-3
CDR3 protein: CASSQDGTGCIIVNTIYF
CDR3 DNA: TGTGCCAGCAGCCAAGATGGGACAGGGTGTATTATTGTGAACACCATATATTTT

V gene: TRBV7-2
D gene: TRBD1
clone size: -
J gene: TRBJ1-3
CDR3 protein: CASTSRQGESGNTIYF
CDR3 DNA: TGTGCCAGCACCTCAAGACAGGGGGAGTCTGGAAACACCATATATTTT

V gene: TRBV19
D gene: -
clone size: -
J gene: TRBJ1-2
CDR3 protein: CASSTVRSGHGYTF
CDR3 DNA: TGTGCCAGTAGTACCGTTCGGAGTGGCCATGGCTACACCTTC

V gene: TRBV30
D gene: -
clone size: -
J gene: TRBJ1-1
CDR3 protein: CAWSVQGYTEAFF
CDR3 DNA: TGTGCCTGGAGTGTCCAGGGGTACACTGAAGCTTTCTTT

V gene: TRBV6-1
D gene: TRBD2
clone size: -
J gene: TRBJ2-5
CDR3 protein: CASSEDLGTSQETQYF
CDR3 DNA: TGTGCCAGCAGTGAAGATCTTGGGACTAGCCAAGAGACCCAGTACTTC

V gene: TRBV7-9
D gene: -
clone size: -
J gene: TRBJ2-1
CDR3 protein: CASSLESRQGKGEQFF
CDR3 DNA: TGTGCCAGCAGCTTAGAATCGAGGCAGGGGAAGGGTGAGCAGTTCTTC

V gene: TRBV6-6
D gene: -
clone size: -
J gene: TRBJ1-6
CDR3 protein: CASSRRGGQKNSPLHF
CDR3 DNA: TGTGCCAGCAGCCGCAGAGGAGGGCAGAAGAATTCACCCCTCCACTTT

V gene: TRBV6-1
D gene: -
clone size: -
J gene: TRBJ1-5
CDR3 protein: CASSDLERNQPQHF
CDR3 DNA: TGTGCCAGCAGTGATTTGGAGAGAAATCAGCCCCAGCATTTT

V gene: TRBV27
D gene: -
clone size: once
J gene: TRBJ1-2
CDR3 protein: CASSLVTGHYGYTF
CDR3 DNA: TGTGCCAGCAGTTTAGTCACAGGGCACTATGGCTACACCTTC

V gene: TRBV6-2/TRBV6-3
D gene: -
clone size: -
J gene: TRBJ1-4
CDR3 protein: CASSRQDPEKLFF
CDR3 DNA: TGTGCCAGCAGTCGACAGGACCCTGAAAAACTGTTTTTT

V gene: TRBV6-5
D gene: TRBD1
clone size: -
J gene: TRBJ2-3
CDR3 protein: CASSYWTGIDTQYF
CDR3 DNA: TGTGCCAGCAGTTACTGGACAGGGATCGATACGCAGTATTTT

V gene: TRBV25-1
D gene: TRBD2
clone size: -
J gene: TRBJ2-1
CDR3 protein: CASSEFSGGAGYNEQFF
CDR3 DNA: TGTGCCAGCAGTGAATTTAGCGGGGGGGCCGGGTACAATGAGCAGTTCTTC

V gene: TRBV5-1
D gene: -
clone size: -
J gene: TRBJ2-6
CDR3 protein: CASTLEGSGANVLTF
CDR3 DNA: TGCGCCAGCACCCTGGAGGGGTCTGGGGCCAACGTCCTGACTTTC

V gene: TRBV6-6
D gene: -
clone size: -
J gene: TRBJ1-5
CDR3 protein: CASSPNRGYNQPQHF
CDR3 DNA: TGTGCCAGCAGCCCCAATCGGGGGTACAATCAGCCCCAGCATTTT

V gene: TRBV6-5
D gene: -
clone size: -
J gene: TRBJ1-1
CDR3 protein: CASRMRRNTEAFF
CDR3 DNA: TGTGCCAGCAGAATGAGGAGGAACACTGAAGCTTTCTTT

V gene: TRBV6-2/TRBV6-3
D gene: -
clone size: -
J gene: TRBJ2-3
CDR3 protein: CASSYSKGAADTQYF
CDR3 DNA: TGTGCCAGCAGTTACTCGAAAGGGGCGGCAGATACGCAGTATTTT

V gene: TRBV7-9
D gene: -
clone size: -
J gene: TRBJ1-1
CDR3 protein: CASSLGDSPLNTEAFF
CDR3 DNA: TGTGCCAGCAGCTTAGGTGACAGCCCCTTGAACACTGAAGCTTTCTTT

V gene: TRBV7-6
D gene: -
clone size: -
J gene: TRBJ1-6
CDR3 protein: CASSPGVSDNSPLHF
CDR3 DNA: TGTGCCAGCAGCCCGGGGGTCAGTGATAATTCACCCCTCCACTTT

V gene: TRBV10-3
D gene: -
clone size: -
J gene: TRBJ2-7
CDR3 protein: CAISDPRRTYEQYF
CDR3 DNA: TGTGCCATCAGTGATCCTAGACGGACCTACGAGCAGTACTTC

V gene: TRBV11-3
D gene: TRBD2
clone size: -
J gene: TRBJ2-1
CDR3 protein: CASSPASGAKYNEQFF
CDR3 DNA: TGTGCCAGCAGCCCCGCCAGCGGGGCCAAATACAATGAGCAGTTCTTC

V gene: TRBV3-1/TRBV3-2
D gene: -
clone size: -
J gene: TRBJ2-3
CDR3 protein: CASSQKLGVPDTQYF
CDR3 DNA: TGTGCCAGCAGCCAAAAATTAGGGGTTCCAGATACGCAGTATTTT

V gene: TRBV12-3/TRBV12-4
D gene: -
clone size: few
J gene: TRBJ1-6
CDR3 protein: CASSVGPNSPLHF
CDR3 DNA: TGTGCCAGCAGCGTGGGCCCTAATTCACCCCTCCACTTT

V gene: TRBV11-2
D gene: TRBD2
clone size: -
J gene: TRBJ2-7
CDR3 protein: CASSSLGGANEQYF
CDR3 DNA: TGTGCCAGCAGCTCACTCGGGGGGGCTAACGAGCAGTACTTC

V gene: TRBV23-1
D gene: -
clone size: -
J gene: TRBJ1-2
CDR3 protein: CASSQIEGNYGYTF
CDR3 DNA: TGCGCCAGCAGTCAAATCGAGGGTAACTATGGCTACACCTTC

V gene: TRBV24-1
D gene: -
clone size: -
J gene: TRBJ1-5
CDR3 protein: CATSEYGQNQPQHF
CDR3 DNA: TGTGCCACCAGTGAGTACGGACAGAATCAGCCCCAGCATTTT

V gene: TRBV10-3
D gene: -
clone size: -
J gene: TRBJ2-7
CDR3 protein: CAIAPEPRYEQYF
CDR3 DNA: TGTGCCATAGCGCCCGAGCCGAGGTACGAGCAGTACTTC

V gene: TRBV5-1
D gene: -
clone size: -
J gene: TRBJ2-7
CDR3 protein: CASSFRQGTNYEQYF
CDR3 DNA: TGCGCCAGCAGCTTCCGACAGGGGACTAACTACGAGCAGTACTTC

V gene: TRBV24-1
D gene: -
clone size: -
J gene: TRBJ2-3
CDR3 protein: CATSLSWEGGSTDTQYF
CDR3 DNA: TGTGCCACCAGCTTAAGTTGGGAGGGGGGAAGCACAGATACGCAGTATTTT

V gene: TRBV24-1
D gene: TRBD1
clone size: -
J gene: TRBJ1-2
CDR3 protein: CATSDHGQAHGYTF
CDR3 DNA: TGTGCCACCAGTGACCACGGACAGGCCCATGGCTACACCTTC

V gene: TRBV15
D gene: -
clone size: -
J gene: TRBJ2-7
CDR3 protein: CATSTPTDYEQYF
CDR3 DNA: TGTGCCACCAGCACCCCTACCGACTACGAGCAGTACTTC

V gene: TRBV9
D gene: TRBD1
clone size: -
J gene: TRBJ2-2
CDR3 protein: CASSVGTGANRNTGELFF
CDR3 DNA: TGTGCCAGCAGCGTGGGGACAGGGGCTAATAGGAACACCGGGGAGCTGTTTTTT

V gene: TRBV6-5
D gene: -
clone size: -
J gene: TRBJ2-4
CDR3 protein: CASSYSVEGNIQYF
CDR3 DNA: TGTGCCAGCAGTTACTCCGTAGAGGGAAACATTCAGTACTTC

V gene: TRBV5-6
D gene: -
clone size: -
J gene: TRBJ2-7
CDR3 protein: CATSGEPDPYEQYF
CDR3 DNA: TGTGCCACCTCTGGGGAGCCTGATCCCTACGAGCAGTACTTC

V gene: TRBV9
D gene: -
clone size: -
J gene: TRBJ1-5
CDR3 protein: CASSDSSSNQPQHF
CDR3 DNA: TGTGCCAGCAGCGACTCAAGTTCCAATCAGCCCCAGCATTTT

V gene: TRBV6-5
D gene: -
clone size: -
J gene: TRBJ1-2
CDR3 protein: CASSDPGLGLGYTF
CDR3 DNA: TGTGCCAGCAGCGACCCGGGACTGGGCCTGGGCTACACCTTC

V gene: TRBV7-2
D gene: TRBD2
clone size: -
J gene: TRBJ2-7
CDR3 protein: CASSSGGSGGTPGKYF
CDR3 DNA: TGTGCCAGCAGCTCGGGGGGCAGCGGGGGAACGCCGGGCAAGTACTTC

V gene: TRBV3-1/TRBV3-2
D gene: TRBD1
clone size: once
J gene: TRBJ1-6
CDR3 protein: CASSWTGGHSPLHF
CDR3 DNA: TGTGCCAGCAGCTGGACAGGGGGTCACTCACCCCTCCACTTT